The TCR beta chain described here comes from a study of CD8+ T cells in alopecia areata. General study points: In scalp samples, resident alphabeta T cells of normal skin are also sequenced.

Germline CDR1 reads MDHEN; CDR2 reads SYDVKM. There are 11 residues in the CDR3. The study team obtained lesional scalp punch biopsies and peripheral blood from alopecia areata patients. Sorting of CD4+ and CD8+ T cells was performed on PBMCs. In each case, RNA was isolated and then reverse transcribed into cDNA as the sequencing template. Using immunoSEQ multiplex PCR, the repertoire was profiled, and TCRdb retains in-frame clones only, with some absent. The sample includes over 30,000 clones, over 65% of them seen just once. This clone was counted between two and nine times. No antigen is known for it.

V and J are TRBV28 and TRBJ2-7; D perhaps matches TRBD2 (6 bases). The sequenced sample was NKG2D-low CD8+ T cells sorted from blood. This clonotype originated in a human donor with alopecia areata. Here the CDR3 DNA reads TGTACCACCGAGGGAGGCTACGAGCAGTACTTC. It yields the protein CTTEGGYEQYF.